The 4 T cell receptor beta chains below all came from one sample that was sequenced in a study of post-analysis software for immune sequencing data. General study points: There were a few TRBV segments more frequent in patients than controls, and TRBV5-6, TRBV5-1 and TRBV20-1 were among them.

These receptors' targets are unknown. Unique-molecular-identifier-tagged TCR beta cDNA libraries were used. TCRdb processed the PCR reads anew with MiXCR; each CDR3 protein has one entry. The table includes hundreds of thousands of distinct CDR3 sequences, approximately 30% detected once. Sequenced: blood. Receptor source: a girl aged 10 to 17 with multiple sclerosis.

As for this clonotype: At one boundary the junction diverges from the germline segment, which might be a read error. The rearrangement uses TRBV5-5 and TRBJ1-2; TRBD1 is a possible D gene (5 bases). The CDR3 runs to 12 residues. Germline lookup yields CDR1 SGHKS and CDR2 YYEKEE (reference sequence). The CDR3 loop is CASSWTGDGHTF. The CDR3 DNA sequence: TGTGCCAGCAGCTGGACGGGGGATGGCCACACCTTC. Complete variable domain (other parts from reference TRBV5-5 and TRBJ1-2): DAGVTQSPTHLIKTRGQQVTLRCSPISGHKSVSWYQQVLGQGPQFIFQYYEKEERGRGNFPDRFSARQFPNYSSELNVNALLLGDSALYLCASSWTGDGHTFGSGTRLTVV.

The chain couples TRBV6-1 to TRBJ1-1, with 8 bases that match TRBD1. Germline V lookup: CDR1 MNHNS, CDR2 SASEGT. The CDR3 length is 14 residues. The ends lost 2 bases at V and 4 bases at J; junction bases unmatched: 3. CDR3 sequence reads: CASSESTGGTEAFF. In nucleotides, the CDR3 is TGTGCCAGCAGTGAATCAACAGGGGGCACTGAAGCTTTCTTT.

CDR3 nucleotides: TGTGCCAGCAGCCAAGGCGACAACTCCCCTAGCGATGAGCAGTTCTTC. As protein: CASSQGDNSPSDEQFF. This chain uses TRBV3-1 with TRBJ2-1; possible D gene TRBD2, 6 bases. Germline CDR1 LGHDT, CDR2 YNNKEL (reference sequence). V was shortened by 1 base and J by 8 bases, with 18 bases between the two germline ends. The CDR3 consists of 16 residues.

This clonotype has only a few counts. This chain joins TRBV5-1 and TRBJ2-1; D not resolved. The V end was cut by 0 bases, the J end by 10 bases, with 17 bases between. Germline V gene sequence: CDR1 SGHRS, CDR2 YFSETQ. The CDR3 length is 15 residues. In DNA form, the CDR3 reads TGCGCCAGCAGCTTGGTAGGCCCTGAGCCAAAAGAGCAGTTCTTC. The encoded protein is CASSLVGPEPKEQFF.